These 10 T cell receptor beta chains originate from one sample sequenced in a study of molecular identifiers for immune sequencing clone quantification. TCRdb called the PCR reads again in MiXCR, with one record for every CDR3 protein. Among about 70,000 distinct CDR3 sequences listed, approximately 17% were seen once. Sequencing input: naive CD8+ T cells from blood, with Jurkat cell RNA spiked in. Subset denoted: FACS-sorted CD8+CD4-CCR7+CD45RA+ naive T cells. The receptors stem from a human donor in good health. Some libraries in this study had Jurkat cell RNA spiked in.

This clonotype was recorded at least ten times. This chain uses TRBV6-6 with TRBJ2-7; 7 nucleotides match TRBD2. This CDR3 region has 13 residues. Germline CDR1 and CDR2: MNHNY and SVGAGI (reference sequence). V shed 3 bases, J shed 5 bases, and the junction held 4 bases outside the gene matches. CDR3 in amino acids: CASSYASGNEQYF. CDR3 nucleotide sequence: TGTGCCAGCAGTTATGCCAGCGGGAACGAGCAGTACTTC.

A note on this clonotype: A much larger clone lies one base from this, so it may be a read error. CDR3 amino acids: CASGFAPPETQYF. The CDR3 nucleotides are TGTGCCAGCGGTTTCGCACCTCCAGAGACCCAGTACTTC. The chain couples TRBV12-3 or TRBV12-4 to TRBJ2-5, with D unclear. This CDR3 contains 13 residues.

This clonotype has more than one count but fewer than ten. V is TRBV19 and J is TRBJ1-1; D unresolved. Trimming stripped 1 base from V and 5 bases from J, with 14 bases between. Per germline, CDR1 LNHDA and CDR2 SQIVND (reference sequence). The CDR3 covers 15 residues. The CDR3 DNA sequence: TGTGCCAGTAGTATAGTCTTGACGTCGGCTACTGAAGCTTTCTTT. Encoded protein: CASSIVLTSATEAFF.

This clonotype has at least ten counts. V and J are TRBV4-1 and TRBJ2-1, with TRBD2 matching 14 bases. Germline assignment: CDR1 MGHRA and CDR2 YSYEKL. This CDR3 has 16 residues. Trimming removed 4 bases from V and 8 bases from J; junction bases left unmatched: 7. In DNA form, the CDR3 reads TGCGCCAGCAGCCTGGGGACTAGCGGGAGTCCCTATGAGCAGTTCTTC. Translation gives CASSLGTSGSPYEQFF.

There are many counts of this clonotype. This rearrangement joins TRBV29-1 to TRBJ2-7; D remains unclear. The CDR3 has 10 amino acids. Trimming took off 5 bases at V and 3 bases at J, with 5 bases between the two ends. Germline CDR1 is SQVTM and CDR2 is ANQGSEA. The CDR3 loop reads CSVRNYEQYF. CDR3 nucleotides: TGCAGCGTTCGAAACTACGAGCAGTACTTC.

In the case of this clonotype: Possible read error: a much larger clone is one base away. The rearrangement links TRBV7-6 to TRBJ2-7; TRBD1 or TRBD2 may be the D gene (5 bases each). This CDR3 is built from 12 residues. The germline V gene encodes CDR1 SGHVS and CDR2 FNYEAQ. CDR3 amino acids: CASSIIGAILHF. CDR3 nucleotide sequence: TGTGCCAGCAGCATCATCGGGGCGATCTTGCACTTC.

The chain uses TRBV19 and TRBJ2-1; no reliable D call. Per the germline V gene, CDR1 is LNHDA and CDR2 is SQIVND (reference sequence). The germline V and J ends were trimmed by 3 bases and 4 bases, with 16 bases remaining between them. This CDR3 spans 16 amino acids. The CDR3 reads CASSMWAEYRYNEQFF. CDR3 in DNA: TGTGCCAGTAGTATGTGGGCTGAATACAGATACAATGAGCAGTTCTTC.

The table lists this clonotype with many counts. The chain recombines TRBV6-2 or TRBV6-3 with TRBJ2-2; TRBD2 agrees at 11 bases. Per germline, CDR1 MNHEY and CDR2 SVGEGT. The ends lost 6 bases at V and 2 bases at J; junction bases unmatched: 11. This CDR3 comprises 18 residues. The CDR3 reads CASSHPPLAGGNTGELFF. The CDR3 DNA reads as TGTGCCAGCAGCCACCCCCCTCTAGCGGGAGGTAACACCGGGGAGCTGTTTTTT.

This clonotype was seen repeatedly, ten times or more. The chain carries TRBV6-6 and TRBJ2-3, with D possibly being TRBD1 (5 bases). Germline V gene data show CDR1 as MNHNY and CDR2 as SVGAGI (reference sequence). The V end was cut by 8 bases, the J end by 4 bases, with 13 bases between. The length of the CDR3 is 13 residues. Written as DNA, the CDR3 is TGTGCCAGCGGCGCCACCAGGGCAGATACGCAGTATTTT. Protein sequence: CASGATRADTQYF.

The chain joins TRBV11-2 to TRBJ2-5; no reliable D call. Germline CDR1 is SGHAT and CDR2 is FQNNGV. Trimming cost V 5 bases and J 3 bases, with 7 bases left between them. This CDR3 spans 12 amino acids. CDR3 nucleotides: TGTGCCAGCAGCCACACCGAAGAGACCCAGTACTTC. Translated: CASSHTEETQYF.